The rows below give T cell receptor beta chains drawn from one sample of a study of spatial heterogeneity in lung cancer. TCRdb fed the 5' RACE reads into MiXCR, producing one record per CDR3 protein. This sample has roughly 760 distinct CDR3 sequences, with roughly 14% found just once. This sample comprised lung tumor tissue, obtained at surgery. Receptors were obtained from a male donor with early-stage non-small cell lung cancer. Both conserved end residues are part of each CDR3. A D gene is named only where the DNA matches it firmly. Size tells how often a clone was seen (once, few, many) or the class of an expanded clone, and some rows leave it out.

TRBJ2-7 TRBV3-1 - 12 - CASSQVSHEQYF TGTGCCAGCAGCCAAGTATCTCACGAGCAGTACTTC
TRBJ2-6 TRBV9 large 15 - CASSVPHSGANVLTF TGTGCCAGCAGCGTACCGCACTCTGGGGCCAACGTCCTGACTTTC
TRBJ2-6 TRBV30 large 17 - CAWSVVGGSSGANVLTF TGTGCCTGGTCGGTCGTCGGGGGAAGCTCTGGGGCCAACGTCCTGACTTTC
TRBJ1-2 TRBV24-1 - 15 - CATSDRDKANYGYTF TGTGCCACCAGTGACCGGGACAAGGCGAACTATGGCTACACCTTC
TRBJ1-1 TRBV6-6 large 11 - CASSVGGEAFF TGTGCCAGCAGCGTGGGGGGTGAAGCTTTCTTT
TRBJ2-5 TRBV5-5 few 12 - CASSLDLPREYF TGTGCCAGCAGCTTGGATTTGCCCCGGGAGTACTTC
TRBJ2-5 TRBV10-3 medium-sized 12 TRBD2 CAIGRDAETQYF TGTGCCATCGGGAGGGATGCGGAGACCCAGTACTTC
TRBJ2-7 TRBV20-1 large 13 TRBD2 CSARGLAVHEQYF TGCAGTGCTAGGGGACTAGCGGTTCACGAGCAGTACTTC
TRBJ2-7 TRBV20-1 large 11 - CSARTTYEQYF TGCAGTGCCCGGACTACCTACGAGCAGTACTTC
TRBJ2-1 TRBV4-2 - 17 - CASSQDSAYSSYNEQFF TGTGCCAGCAGCCAAGATTCAGCGTACAGCTCCTACAATGAGCAGTTCTTC
TRBJ2-7 TRBV18 large 16 TRBD2 CASSSWGQRGSYEQYF TGTGCCAGCTCATCCTGGGGTCAGCGGGGGAGCTACGAGCAGTACTTC
TRBJ2-7 TRBV28 medium-sized 15 - CASKNPGDFVGEQYF TGTGCCAGCAAAAACCCGGGAGACTTTGTGGGCGAGCAGTACTTC
TRBJ2-3 TRBV9 medium-sized 14 - CASSLVDTKDTQYF TGTGCCAGCAGCTTGGTGGATACCAAAGATACGCAGTATTTT
TRBJ1-6 TRBV15 large 18 - CATSRVVGMNSYNSPLHF TGTGCCACCAGCAGAGTTGTGGGTATGAACTCCTATAATTCACCCCTCCACTTT
TRBJ2-5 TRBV6-4 large 15 TRBD1 CASSARFDRGETQYF TGTGCCAGCAGTGCGCGCTTTGACAGGGGAGAGACCCAGTACTTC
TRBJ2-3 TRBV18 medium-sized 14 - CASSPSGSTDTQYF TGTGCCAGCTCACCAAGCGGGAGCACAGATACGCAGTATTTT
TRBJ2-1 TRBV7-2 medium-sized 11 - CASSLGNEQFF TGTGCCAGCAGCTTAGGAAATGAGCAGTTCTTC
TRBJ1-1 TRBV20-1 - 16 - CSASSLSGHGSTEAFF TGCAGTGCTAGTTCCCTTTCGGGCCACGGGAGCACTGAAGCTTTCTTT
TRBJ1-4 TRBV18 large 17 TRBD1 CASSQRWLGQGYEKLFF TGTGCCAGCTCCCAACGTTGGCTGGGACAGGGTTATGAAAAACTGTTTTTT
TRBJ2-7 TRBV7-9 large 11 TRBD1 CATDRVYEQYF TGTGCCACAGACAGGGTCTACGAGCAGTACTTC
TRBJ2-5 TRBV12-3/TRBV12-4 few 16 TRBD2 CASSLGGTSGQETQYF TGTGCCAGCAGTCTTGGCGGGACTAGCGGGCAAGAGACCCAGTACTTC
TRBJ1-1 TRBV29-1 medium-sized 12 TRBD1 CSVGTGGTEAFF TGCAGCGTTGGGACAGGGGGCACTGAAGCTTTCTTT
TRBJ1-4 TRBV6-1 large 15 - CASSGTELPNEKLFF TGTGCCAGCAGCGGAACAGAGTTGCCGAATGAAAAACTGTTTTTT
TRBJ1-2 TRBV21-1 medium-sized 17 - CASSKERSLIGASGYTF TGTGCCAGCAGCAAAGAAAGGTCTCTGATTGGGGCGTCCGGCTACACCTTC
TRBJ2-5 TRBV27 - 15 - CASSLIGAWQETQYF TGTGCCAGCAGTTTAATAGGGGCCTGGCAAGAGACCCAGTACTTC
TRBJ2-1 TRBV9 - 15 TRBD2 CASSVLAETYNEQFF TGTGCCAGCAGCGTCCTAGCGGAGACCTACAATGAGCAGTTCTTC
TRBJ2-2 TRBV6-6 large 16 TRBD1 CASTFRQGAITGELFF TGTGCCAGCACCTTCCGACAGGGGGCGATCACCGGGGAGCTGTTTTTT
TRBJ2-3 TRBV19 large 14 - CASSIATSFVTQYF TGTGCCAGTAGTATAGCGACTTCGTTTGTTACGCAGTATTTT
TRBJ2-1 TRBV11-2 hyperexpanded 12 - CASSYGGGEQFF TGTGCCAGCAGCTACGGGGGAGGTGAGCAGTTCTTC
TRBJ1-4 TRBV6-5 large 13 TRBD1 CASGGTGNEKLFF TGTGCCAGTGGCGGGACAGGGAACGAAAAACTGTTTTTT
TRBJ1-1 TRBV11-2 - 14 - CASSLETARGEAFF TGTGCCAGCAGCTTAGAAACAGCCAGGGGTGAAGCTTTCTTT
TRBJ1-3 TRBV13 - 14 - CASSLLRAGNTIYF TGTGCCAGCAGCTTACTCCGGGCTGGAAACACCATATATTTT
TRBJ2-1 TRBV6-6 large 18 TRBD1 CASSRGTGNRPGLDEQFF TGTGCCAGCAGCCGTGGGACAGGGAATCGTCCTGGTCTGGATGAGCAGTTCTTC
TRBJ1-2 TRBV2 - 15 TRBD1 CASSEWGQGANGYTF TGTGCCAGCAGTGAATGGGGACAGGGGGCAAATGGCTACACCTTC
TRBJ2-1 TRBV11-1 large 14 - CASSSRELRNEQFF TGTGCCAGCAGCTCCCGGGAGCTTCGGAATGAGCAGTTCTTC
TRBJ1-4 TRBV27 medium-sized 15 - CASSLSTSTNEKLFF TGTGCCAGCAGTTTATCGACCTCAACTAATGAAAAACTGTTTTTT
TRBJ2-7 TRBV5-1 large 16 TRBD1 CASSSSGTGGTYEQYF TGCGCCAGCAGCTCCTCTGGGACAGGGGGGACCTACGAGCAGTACTTC
TRBJ1-2 TRBV6-6 large 16 TRBD1 CASSGGTAKLNYGYTF TGTGCCAGCAGTGGGGGGACAGCAAAGCTTAACTATGGCTACACCTTC
TRBJ2-1 TRBV7-9 medium-sized 11 - CASSLEGIQFF TGTGCCAGCAGCTTAGAGGGGATCCAGTTCTTC
TRBJ2-3 TRBV12-3/TRBV12-4 large 12 - CASGGPTDTQYF TGTGCCAGCGGGGGTCCCACAGATACGCAGTATTTT